The 17 T cell receptor beta chains reported below all come from one sample, sequenced in a study of tumor-infiltrating lymphocytes in localized non-small cell lung cancer. Generated by immunoSEQ multiplex PCR, the TCRdb table keeps only in-frame clones and is missing some. The sample includes about 16,000 clones, 75% seen only once; the top ten take about 8.2%. The sequenced sample consisted of lung tumor tissue. Every receptor here comes from a human donor with non-small cell lung cancer.

V gene TRBV6-5 combines with J gene TRBJ1-2; no clear D gene. V was clipped by 2 bases and J by 4 bases, with 8 bases between them. The CDR3 totals 13 residues. In germline, CDR1 is MNHEY, CDR2 SVGAGI. CDR3 loop: CASSYGQSYGYTF. DNA for the CDR3: TGTGCCAGCAGTTACGGGCAGAGCTATGGCTACACCTTC.

This clone has only a few counts. This chain connects TRBV6-5 to TRBJ1-1; D perhaps matches TRBD1 (6 bases). Germline V gene sequence: CDR1 MNHEY, CDR2 SVGAGI. This CDR3 is 14 amino acids long. V was trimmed by 0 bases and J by 4 bases, leaving 9 bases between them. The CDR3 loop reads CASSYSTGFTEAFF. In DNA form, the CDR3 reads TGTGCCAGCAGTTACTCCACAGGGTTCACTGAAGCTTTCTTT.

The CDR3, as DNA: TGTGCCAGCACCTCGGGAGGGCCCTACAATGAGCAGTTCTTC. Encoded protein: CASTSGGPYNEQFF. The V and J genes are TRBV28 and TRBJ2-1; the match to TRBD2 covers 8 bases. J lost 2 bases, V lost 7 bases, and 4 bases had no gene match. The V gene's germline CDR1 is MDHEN and CDR2 SYDVKM. The CDR3 sequence is 14 residues long.

This clone was observed a handful of times. One end of the junction varies from germline; a read error may be responsible. The J gene is TRBJ2-2, the V gene TRBV7-2, with TRBD2 identical over 10 bases. In germline, CDR1 is SGHTA, CDR2 FQGNSA. The CDR3 has 15 residues. The CDR3 DNA is TGTGCCAGCACCTTACTAGCGGGAAACACCGGGGAGCTGTTTTTT. Translating gives CASTLLAGNTGELFF. Full variable domain (rest looked up from reference TRBV7-2 and TRBJ2-2): GAGVSQSPSNKVTEKGKDVELRCDPISGHTALYWYRQSLGQGLEFLIYFQGNSAPDKSGLPSDRFSAERTGGSVSTLTIQRTQQEDSAVYLCASTLLAGNTGELFFGEGSRLTVL.

The chain carries TRBV2 and TRBJ1-1; the D is unclear. The CDR3 extends over 15 amino acids. Trimming removed 0 bases at V and 4 bases at J, with 12 bases between. Germline CDR1 is SNHLY and CDR2 is FYNNEI. CDR3 nucleotide sequence: TGTGCCAGCAGTGAAGCGAGGAGGGTGCGCACTGAAGCTTTCTTT. Translation: CASSEARRVRTEAFF.

The J gene is TRBJ1-2, the V gene TRBV7-8, with D possibly matching TRBD1 (5 bases). Trimming took 4 bases from V and 5 from J, leaving 8 bases between them. In germline, CDR1 is SGHVS, CDR2 FQNEAQ. CDR3 size: 12 residues. The CDR3 nucleotides read TGTGCCAGCAGCTACGCAGGGTATGGCTACACCTTC. This encodes CASSYAGYGYTF.

The rearrangement joins TRBV6-1 to TRBJ2-5, with D possibly matching TRBD2 (5 bases). This CDR3 spans 14 amino acids. Trimming pared 7 bases from V and 2 bases from J, leaving 14 bases between. Germline assignment: CDR1 MNHNS and CDR2 SASEGT. The CDR3, as DNA: TGTGCCAGCATAATGCGCCCGGGACAAGAGACCCAGTACTTC. Its translation: CASIMRPGQETQYF.

V is TRBV7-8 and J is TRBJ2-2; D may be TRBD2 (5 bases). The CDR3 runs to 14 residues. V lost 7 bases to trimming and J lost 4 bases, with 13 bases between them. Germline loops: CDR1 SGHVS, CDR2 FQNEAQ. The CDR3 here is CASTRDHATGELFF. The CDR3 nucleotides are TGTGCCAGCACCCGGGATCACGCCACCGGGGAGCTGTTTTTT.

This clone was observed a few times. The chain combines TRBV2 with TRBJ2-7; TRBD1 matches 8 bases. CDR1 and CDR2 (germline): SNHLY, FYNNEI. V gave up 5 bases and J gave up 6 bases; unmatched junction bases: 6. CDR3 length: 13 amino acids. This CDR3 reads CASSPGQEAEQYF. The CDR3 DNA reads as TGTGCCAGCAGTCCGGGACAGGAGGCCGAGCAGTACTTC.

The gene calls are TRBV30 and TRBJ2-7; 10 bases agree with TRBD2. With 8 bases clipped from V and 4 bases from J, the junction kept 2 bases outside the gene matches. CDR1 is GTSNPN, CDR2 SVGIG, per germline (reference sequence). This CDR3 has 11 amino acids. The CDR3 spells CAGSGGYEQYF. The CDR3 DNA reads TGTGCCGGTAGCGGGGGGTACGAGCAGTACTTC.

The CDR3 nucleotides read TGTGCCAGCAGCGTACAGACTGGACCTCTAGATACGCAGTATTTT. It codes for CASSVQTGPLDTQYF. The rearrangement joins TRBV9 to TRBJ2-3, with D uncertain. Deletions cut 1 base from V and 5 bases from J, with 14 bases between. This CDR3 comprises 15 residues. Germline loops: CDR1 SGDLS, CDR2 YYNGEE.

The rearrangement links TRBV4-2 to TRBJ2-3, with 9 nucleotides matching TRBD2. Germline assignment: CDR1 LGHNA and CDR2 YNFKEQ. This CDR3 is 16 amino acids long. The V gene end was trimmed by 5 bases and the J gene end by 4 bases; junction bases not matched to a gene: 10. CDR3 residues: CASSAQGGGAADTQYF. The DNA of the CDR3 is TGTGCCAGCAGCGCACAGGGCGGGGGGGCAGCAGATACGCAGTATTTT.

This chain's CDR3 is CASSLRLAGSYNEQFF. CDR3 DNA: TGTGCCAGCAGCTTACGACTAGCGGGGAGTTACAATGAGCAGTTCTTC. V is TRBV7-9 and J is TRBJ2-1, with 11 positions matching TRBD2. The ends lost 2 bases at V and 4 bases at J; junction bases unmatched: 4. The CDR3 loop spans 16 amino acids. Germline V gene sequence: CDR1 SEHNR, CDR2 FQNEAQ (reference sequence).

The rearrangement joins TRBV19 to TRBJ2-7, with D unresolved. The CDR3 has 14 residues. Trimming pared 0 bases from V and 7 bases from J, leaving 13 bases between. Looked up from germline, CDR1 is LNHDA and CDR2 is SQIVND (reference sequence). DNA of the CDR3: TGTGCCAGTAGTATAGATCCTACAGTAGGAGAGCAGTACTTC. It translates to CASSIDPTVGEQYF.

The rearrangement uses TRBV7-8 and TRBJ2-7, with D possibly TRBD2 on 7 matching bases. The CDR3 spans 15 residues. CDR1 and CDR2 from the germline V gene are SGHVS and FQNEAQ. Trimming took 5 bases from V and 6 from J, leaving 20 bases between them. In DNA, the CDR3 is TGTGCCAGCAGCCACTTAGGTGGGGGGGCGGTCGAGCAGTACTTC. It codes for CASSHLGGGAVEQYF. Variable domain in full (rest from reference TRBV7-8 and TRBJ2-7): GAGVSQSPRYKVAKRGQDVALRCDPISGHVSLFWYQQALGQGPEFLTYFQNEAQLDKSGLPSDRFFAERPEGSVSTLKIQRTQQEDSAVYLCASSHLGGGAVEQYFGPGTRLTVT.

V is TRBV7-8 and J is TRBJ1-2; 8 nucleotides line up with TRBD1. The CDR3 spans 16 residues. Losses at the gene ends were 1 base for V and 2 bases for J; bases not matched to a gene: 6. The germline gives CDR1 SGHVS, CDR2 FQNEAQ. The CDR3 reads CASSLEGQGSNYGYTF. The CDR3 DNA follows: TGTGCCAGCAGCTTAGAAGGACAGGGATCCAACTATGGCTACACCTTC.

This clone has only a few counts. CDR3 residues: CASSLHWDGELFF. The CDR3 DNA reads as TGTGCCAGCAGCTTACATTGGGACGGGGAGCTGTTTTTT. The rearrangement uses TRBV9 and TRBJ2-2, with D unresolved. The germline V and J ends were trimmed by 4 bases and 7 bases, with 11 bases remaining between them. This CDR3 has 13 amino acids. Germline V gene sequence: CDR1 SGDLS, CDR2 YYNGEE.